This T cell receptor (beta chain) was documented in a study of shared clonotypes between healthy human individuals. DNA at around 190 ng, 25,000 to 35,000 T cell genomes, went into sorted-subset replicate PCRs. Clones were sequenced by immunoSEQ multiplex PCR, and TCRdb holds only the in-frame ones, with some missing. The sample gives about 2.4 million clones, roughly 93% of which show up once; 0.36% is in the top ten. Per the germline V gene, CDR1 is SEHNR and CDR2 is FQNEAQ (reference sequence). The CDR3 consists of 19 residues. J lost 7 bases, V lost 5 bases, and 22 bases had no gene match. This clone was seen a single time.

The chain uses TRBV7-9 and TRBJ2-7; 11 positions match TRBD2. The specimen sequenced was naive CD4+ T cells from PBMCs. Subset described: CD45RA+ positively selected. The source of this sequence is a man aged 18 to 30 in good health. Some clones in this sample may be carry-over from other donors' samples. CDR3 region: CASSPRPPGLAALRWEQYF. For the CDR3, the DNA is TGTGCCAGCAGCCCAAGGCCTCCGGGACTAGCGGCGCTACGTTGGGAGCAGTACTTC.